The 21 T cell receptor beta chains below were found in one sample sequenced in a study of human T cells and chemical hapten exposure. Time point: patch test 3, about 24 weeks after DPC sensitization. The treatment denotes: therapeutic diphenylcyclopropenone sensitization with weekly scalp DPC. TCRdb reprocessed the RACE reads with MiXCR, giving one entry per CDR3 protein. This sample yields 150,000 to 200,000 distinct CDR3 sequences, of which approximately 30% are seen a single time; under 2.5% belongs to the top ten. The material sequenced was whole blood, taken in connection with sensitization to the hapten diphenylcyclopropenone (DPC). These receptors all stem from a woman aged 18-29 years with alopecia areata. Some clones in this sample may be carry-over from other donors' samples.

The rearrangement uses TRBV4-1 and TRBJ1-5, with D unclear. V was trimmed by 4 bases and J by 1 base, leaving 17 bases between them. Germline V gene data show CDR1 as MGHRA and CDR2 as YSYEKL. There are 17 residues in the CDR3. The CDR3 protein is CASSPPGGIGSNQPQHF. Written as DNA, the CDR3 is TGCGCCAGCAGCCCCCCCGGAGGGATCGGGAGCAATCAGCCCCAGCATTTT.

The rearrangement links TRBV6-5 to TRBJ2-5; D gene unclear. The length of the CDR3 is 15 residues. The V gene lost 2 bases and the J gene lost 3 bases, with 13 bases spanning the gap. From germline, CDR1 is MNHEY and CDR2 SVGAGI. The DNA of the CDR3 is TGTGCCAGCAGTTACACATCCAACCCAGAAGAGACCCAGTACTTC. Protein product: CASSYTSNPEETQYF.

This clonotype has a handful of counts. V usage is TRBV12-3 or TRBV12-4 and J usage is TRBJ2-3; the D gene is possibly TRBD2 (6 bases). V was shortened by 3 bases and J by 6 bases, with 13 bases between the two germline ends. There are 14 residues in the CDR3. The chain's CDR3 is CASSFGLLRDTQYF. The CDR3 bases are TGTGCCAGCAGTTTCGGACTACTAAGGGATACGCAGTATTTT.

This clonotype occurred a few times. The J gene is TRBJ2-1, the V gene TRBV9; TRBD2 aligns across 11 bases. The CDR3 totals 17 residues. Germline loops: CDR1 SGDLS, CDR2 YYNGEE. The trim removed 4 bases at V and 7 bases at J, leaving 13 bases unmatched. The CDR3 protein is CASSPNPRLAGGNEQFF. The CDR3 DNA sequence: TGTGCCAGCAGCCCAAACCCCCGTCTAGCGGGAGGTAATGAGCAGTTCTTC. The variable domain in full, completed from reference TRBV9 and TRBJ2-1, reads DSGVTQTPKHLITATGQRVTLRCSPRSGDLSVYWYQQSLDQGLQFLIQYYNGEERAKGNILERFSAQQFPDLHSELNLSSLELGDSALYFCASSPNPRLAGGNEQFFGPGTRLTVL.

This chain uses TRBV15 with TRBJ2-7, with D uncertain. The V gene's germline CDR1 is LNHNV and CDR2 YYDKDF (reference sequence). The CDR3 length is 14 residues. Trimming pared 0 bases from V and 3 bases from J, leaving 9 bases between. For the CDR3, the DNA is TGTGCCACCAGCAGAGAGGCCAGCAACTACGAGCAGTACTTC. As protein: CATSREASNYEQYF. Full variable domain (outside the CDR3, taken from reference TRBV15 and TRBJ2-7): DAMVIQNPRYQVTQFGKPVTLSCSQTLNHNVMYWYQQKSSQAPKLLFHYYDKDFNNEADTPDNFQSRRPNTSFCFLDIRSPGLGDTAMYLCATSREASNYEQYFGPGTRLTVT.

This chain links TRBV29-1 with TRBJ2-5, with D tentatively TRBD1 (6 bases). Trimming cost V 6 bases and J 2 bases, with 10 bases left between them. CDR1 SQVTM and CDR2 ANQGSEA come from the germline V gene. The CDR3 contains 12 residues. CDR3 in DNA: TGCAGCGTACAGACAGGACAAGAGACCCAGTACTTC. Translated, it gives CSVQTGQETQYF.

This clonotype has only a few counts. This chain links TRBV5-4 with TRBJ2-5, with TRBD1 matching over 7 bases. The CDR3 runs 15 residues. Trimming cost V 4 bases and J 7 bases; bases outside gene matches: 13. Germline V gene data show CDR1 as SGHNT and CDR2 as YYREEE (reference sequence). The CDR3 loop is CASSSGQANKGTQYF. CDR3 sequence (DNA): TGTGCCAGCAGCAGCGGACAGGCCAATAAGGGGACCCAGTACTTC.

The rearrangement joins TRBV4-3 to TRBJ2-1, with TRBD2 matching 10 bases. This CDR3 region has 15 residues. Germline V gene lookup returns CDR1 LGHNA and CDR2 YSLEER. J was trimmed by 12 bases and V by 1 base; bases with no gene match: 9. CDR3 DNA: TGCGCCAGCAGCCAAGCGGGGCTAGCGGGAGAGGGGCAGTTCTTC. Its translation: CASSQAGLAGEGQFF.

This clonotype was recorded a few times. The chain combines TRBV29-1 with TRBJ2-4; TRBD1 might be the D (6 bases). With 7 bases removed from V and 8 bases from J, the gap between germline ends came to 15 bases. Germline CDR1 and CDR2: SQVTM and ANQGSEA. The CDR3 has 12 residues. This CDR3 is CSAVGAGDIQYF. The CDR3 nucleotides are TGCAGCGCTGTGGGGGCAGGTGACATTCAGTACTTC. The full variable domain, with the rest looked up from reference TRBV29-1 and TRBJ2-4, is SAVISQKPSRDICQRGTSLTIQCQVDSQVTMMFWYRQQPGQSLTLIATANQGSEATYESGFVIDKFPISRPNLTFSTLTVSNMSPEDSSIYLCSAVGAGDIQYFGAGTRLSVL.

This clonotype turned up a few times. The chain employs TRBV29-1 and TRBJ2-5, with 7 bases identical to TRBD2. The V segment lost 1 base and the J segment 4 bases; nucleotides outside the gene matches: 3. The CDR3 runs to 13 residues. The germline V gene encodes CDR1 SQVTM and CDR2 ANQGSEA. The CDR3 nucleotides are TGCAGCGTTGAAGCGGGAGGAGGAGAGACCCAGTACTTC. Translation: CSVEAGGGETQYF.

This clonotype was observed a handful of times. V gene TRBV27 combines with J gene TRBJ1-1; 11 bases agree with TRBD1. The CDR3 runs to 16 residues. J gave up 3 bases and V 6 bases, and 9 bases lay outside the gene matches. Germline loops: CDR1 MNHEY, CDR2 SMNVEV (reference sequence). Here the CDR3 DNA reads TGTGCCAGCAGCAGGACAGGGGGCATTGGTGACACTGAAGCTTTCTTT. Its translation: CASSRTGGIGDTEAFF.

Worth noting for this clonotype: Germline and junction disagree at one end, which may indicate a read error. The rearrangement uses TRBV12-3 or TRBV12-4 and TRBJ1-1; unclear D gene. This CDR3 comprises 15 residues. CDR3 amino acids: CASGFYRQLNTEAFF. CDR3 nucleotide sequence: TGTGCCAGCGGTTTTTATAGGCAGTTGAACACTGAAGCTTTCTTT.

J is TRBJ1-1 and V is TRBV9; possible D gene TRBD1, 5 bases. The length of the CDR3 is 13 residues. Germline loops: CDR1 SGDLS, CDR2 YYNGEE. Trimming took 4 bases from V and 10 from J, leaving 17 bases between them. The CDR3 nucleotides are TGTGCCAGCAGCCCGCGGGCAGGGCGGGGAGCTTTCTTT. It is translated as CASSPRAGRGAFF.

In its sample, this clonotype was seen once. The CDR3 spells CASRHQETQYF. CDR3 sequence (DNA): TGTGCCAGCAGACACCAAGAGACCCAGTACTTC. The chain carries TRBV6-2 or TRBV6-3 and TRBJ2-5; D is undetermined. Deletions cut 6 bases from V and 0 bases from J, with 2 bases between. Germline loops: CDR1 MNHEY, CDR2 SVGEGT. The CDR3 has 11 residues.

V usage is TRBV5-1 and J usage is TRBJ2-5; tentatively, D is TRBD1 (5 bases). Germline assignment: CDR1 SGHRS and CDR2 YFSETQ. The CDR3 is made up of 15 amino acids. Trimming left V 0 bases short and J 1 base short, with 10 bases between. CDR3 region: CASSLGGQSQETQYF. The CDR3 nucleotides read TGCGCCAGCAGCTTGGGGGGCCAGAGCCAAGAGACCCAGTACTTC.

The chain links TRBV4-3 to TRBJ2-1, with D unclear. This CDR3 is 15 amino acids long. V was pared by 3 bases and J by 0 bases, with 9 bases between. CDR1 and CDR2 (germline): LGHNA, YSLEER. CDR3 sequence (DNA): TGCGCCAGCAGCCACCTACTTAGCTCCTACAATGAGCAGTTCTTC. Translating it yields CASSHLLSSYNEQFF.

The CDR3 DNA follows: TGTGCCAGCTCACACGACAGGGCGGGAAGAACTGAAGCTTTCTTT. Translation: CASSHDRAGRTEAFF. The chain recombines TRBV18 with TRBJ1-1, with 7 bases lining up with TRBD1. Germline V gene lookup returns CDR1 KGHSH and CDR2 LQKENI. The CDR3 contains 15 residues. V shed 4 bases and J 5 bases; nucleotides not matched to a gene: 10.

This clonotype was detected only a few times. The rearrangement links TRBV10-3 to TRBJ1-2, with D possibly being TRBD1 (5 bases). This CDR3 comprises 15 residues. Trimming left V 0 bases short and J 6 bases short, with 14 bases between. CDR1 and CDR2 from the germline V gene are ENHRY and SYGVKD. The CDR3 loop reads CAISESGRGGDGYTF. Here the CDR3 DNA reads TGTGCCATCAGTGAGTCAGGAAGGGGAGGAGATGGCTACACCTTC.

The rearrangement links TRBV19 to TRBJ2-7, with 12 bases matching TRBD2. There are 17 residues in the CDR3. J lost 4 bases, V lost 4 bases, and 11 bases had no gene match. CDR1 and CDR2 (germline): LNHDA, SQIVND (reference sequence). The CDR3 sequence: CASSRTSGMGVGYEQYF. The CDR3 nucleotides read TGTGCCAGTAGTAGGACTAGCGGGATGGGCGTCGGATACGAGCAGTACTTC.

Written as DNA, the CDR3 is TGCAGTGCAGGGACAATCTCCTACAATGAGCAGTTCTTC. Its protein is CSAGTISYNEQFF. The gene calls are TRBV20-1 and TRBJ2-1; TRBD1 might be the D (6 bases). The germline V gene has CDR1 DFQATT and CDR2 SNEGSKA (reference sequence). The CDR3 loop spans 13 amino acids. V was pared by 6 bases and J by 0 bases, with 9 bases between.

This clonotype occurred a few times. The chain joins TRBV27 to TRBJ1-1; D remains ambiguous. Trimming shortened V by 2 bases and J by 1 base, and 8 bases separated the two germline ends. Germline V gene sequence: CDR1 MNHEY, CDR2 SMNVEV (reference sequence). CDR3 length equals 14 residues. The CDR3 spells CASSLRNRNTEAFF. CDR3 DNA: TGTGCCAGCAGTTTACGCAATAGGAACACTGAAGCTTTCTTT.